These 9 T cell receptor beta chains were sequenced from one sample in a study of memory CD4+ T cells and cytomegalovirus serostatus. Repertoires were generated with immunoSEQ multiplex PCR, while TCRdb's copy carries only in-frame clones and drops some. The sample has approximately 27,000 clones; 70% to 80% are singletons. The sort gate was single viable CD3+CD4+CD8-CD45RO+ cells for memory CD4+ T cells. Material: memory CD4+ T cells from blood. These receptors came from an adult in good health and CMV-seronegative.

The J gene is TRBJ2-5, the V gene TRBV11-3, with TRBD2 identical over 13 bases. The V gene's germline CDR1 is SGHNT and CDR2 YENEEA. This CDR3 has 16 residues. J lost 1 base, V lost 5 bases, and 4 bases had no gene match. The CDR3 loop reads CASSPGLAGVQETQYF. As DNA, the CDR3 is TGTGCCAGCAGCCCAGGACTAGCGGGAGTCCAAGAGACCCAGTACTTC.

The chain uses TRBV12-5 and TRBJ2-1; a possible D gene is TRBD1 (6 bases). The V and J ends lost 2 bases and 10 bases respectively, with 9 bases between them. The CDR3 totals 12 residues. Germline CDR1 reads LGHNT; CDR2 reads FRNRAP. Here the CDR3 DNA reads TGTGCTAGTGGTTTGAATACAGGGGAGCAGTTCTTC. It specifies CASGLNTGEQFF.

The V call is TRBV18, the J call TRBJ1-1, with D unresolved. Trimming took 3 bases from V and 3 from J, leaving 14 bases between them. CDR3 length: 15 amino acids. Looked up from germline, CDR1 is KGHSH and CDR2 is LQKENI. The CDR3 spells CASSPSSPPDTEAFF. Here the CDR3 DNA reads TGTGCCAGCTCACCGAGTTCACCTCCTGACACTGAAGCTTTCTTT.

The CDR3: CASSLAFRGPQQPQHF. In DNA form, the CDR3 reads TGTGCCAGCAGCTTAGCCTTCAGGGGCCCCCAACAGCCCCAGCATTTT. The chain joins TRBV7-3 to TRBJ1-5, with D possibly TRBD1 on 6 matching bases. Trimming cost V 2 bases and J 7 bases, with 18 bases left between them. CDR1 is SGHTA, CDR2 FQGTGA, per germline. The CDR3 spans 16 residues. The variable domain in full, completed from reference TRBV7-3 and TRBJ1-5, reads GAGVSQTPSNKVTEKGKYVELRCDPISGHTALYWYRQSLGQGPEFLIYFQGTGAADDSGLPNDRFFAVRPEGSVSTLKIQRTERGDSAVYLCASSLAFRGPQQPQHFGDGTRLSIL.

The chain uses TRBV5-1 and TRBJ1-6; no clear D gene. Trimming stripped 0 bases from V and 7 bases from J, with 11 bases between. The germline V gene has CDR1 SGHRS and CDR2 YFSETQ. The CDR3 consists of 15 residues. DNA for the CDR3: TGCGCCAGCAGCTTGGAAGGCAGCAACAATTCACCCCTCCACTTT. It is translated as CASSLEGSNNSPLHF.

V is TRBV6-1 and J is TRBJ2-5; D not resolved. This CDR3 has 13 amino acids. Germline V gene lookup returns CDR1 MNHNS and CDR2 SASEGT. The ends were cut back, 1 base at V and 7 bases at J, with 10 bases in the middle. The CDR3 DNA follows: TGTGCCAGCAGTGAAGTTCTCAAAGGGACCCAGTACTTC. Residues: CASSEVLKGTQYF.

The J gene is TRBJ2-7, the V gene TRBV4-3; TRBD2 matches at 7 bases. With V trimmed by 0 bases and J by 2 bases, 7 bases remained unmatched. This CDR3 region has 16 residues. The germline V gene encodes CDR1 LGHNA and CDR2 YSLEER. This CDR3 is CASSQERSSGTYEQYF. The CDR3 nucleotides read TGCGCCAGCAGCCAAGAAAGGTCTAGCGGAACCTACGAGCAGTACTTC.

The V call is TRBV18, the J call TRBJ2-1; D not resolved. The CDR3 extends over 13 amino acids. The germline CDR1 and CDR2 sequences are KGHSH and LQKENI. Trimming took 0 bases from V and 5 from J, leaving 5 bases between them. The CDR3 DNA follows: TGTGCCAGCTCACCACCGACGGACAATGAGCAGTTCTTC. It yields the protein CASSPPTDNEQFF.

By share of the sample, this clone is medium-sized. The chain is built from TRBV10-3 and TRBJ1-1, with D possibly TRBD1 on 6 matching bases. V was clipped by 5 bases and J by 0 bases, with 16 bases between them. The CDR3 length is 16 residues. Per germline, CDR1 ENHRY and CDR2 SYGVKD. The DNA of the CDR3 is TGTGCCATCAGTCCTACAGGGTTAGGGATGAACACTGAAGCTTTCTTT. This translates into CAISPTGLGMNTEAFF.